The 12 T cell receptor beta chains given below trace back to one sample, sequenced in a study of cytomegalovirus exposure and HLA in healthy donors. Assay: immunoSEQ multiplex PCR; the TCRdb copy retains only in-frame clones and omits some. The sample holds fewer than 250,000 clones, less than 90% seen once. Sequenced sample: PBMCs. Receptors were obtained from a woman between 18 and 29 years old in good health and CMV-seronegative.

This clone came up once. The chain uses TRBV4-2 and TRBJ2-1, with D unclear. The CDR3 sequence is 13 residues long. The V gene lost 1 base and the J gene lost 9 bases, with 10 bases spanning the gap. The germline gives CDR1 LGHNA, CDR2 YNFKEQ. The CDR3 is CASSQGMDGEQFF. CDR3 in DNA: TGTGCCAGCAGCCAAGGTATGGATGGTGAGCAGTTCTTC.

The chain combines TRBV15 with TRBJ1-2; D call uncertain. The CDR3 runs to 14 residues. Trimming pared 8 bases from V and 6 bases from J, leaving 19 bases between. Germline V CDR1 and CDR2: LNHNV, YYDKDF (reference sequence). The CDR3 coding sequence is TGTGCCACCTCCTCTGTAACAGTTCATGATGGCTACACCTTC. This encodes CATSSVTVHDGYTF.

The chain joins TRBV4-2 to TRBJ2-7; 8 bases match TRBD1. V lost 4 bases, J lost 1 base, and 6 bases stayed unmatched. CDR1 is LGHNA and CDR2 is YNFKEQ in the germline V gene. This CDR3 is built from 15 residues. The chain's CDR3 is CASSRQGAPSYEQYF. Here the CDR3 DNA reads TGTGCCAGCAGCCGGCAGGGGGCGCCTTCCTACGAGCAGTACTTC.

V gene TRBV9 combines with J gene TRBJ2-1; 8 bases match TRBD1. V was clipped by 7 bases and J by 8 bases; unmatched bases: 11. The CDR3 contains 14 residues. The germline gives CDR1 SGDLS, CDR2 YYNGEE. CDR3 bases: TGTGCCAGCGGCCGGGACAGGATCTTCGATGAGCAGTTCTTC. Encoded protein: CASGRDRIFDEQFF.

This clone was detected a few times. This chain uses TRBV5-1 with TRBJ2-5, with TRBD2 as a possible D gene (6 bases). Trimming removed 4 bases from V and 3 bases from J, with 10 bases in between. The CDR3 totals 13 residues. The germline V gene has CDR1 SGHRS and CDR2 YFSETQ. The CDR3 loop reads CASSIRGKETQYF. In DNA form, the CDR3 reads TGCGCCAGCAGCATCCGGGGGAAAGAGACCCAGTACTTC.

This clone is a singleton in its sample. The V call is TRBV5-1, the J call TRBJ2-5; 8 nucleotides agree with TRBD2. Germline-derived CDR1 and CDR2 are SGHRS and YFSETQ. There are 14 residues in the CDR3. J was trimmed by 5 bases and V by 9 bases; bases with no gene match: 12. CDR3 protein: CATSYPASGETQYF. The CDR3 bases are TGCGCCACCTCCTATCCGGCTAGCGGGGAGACCCAGTACTTC.

The CDR3 DNA reads TGCGCCAGCAAACCTCAACGACAGGGAGGCACTGAAGCTTTCTTT. Encoded protein: CASKPQRQGGTEAFF. This chain joins TRBV10-2 and TRBJ1-1; 7 nucleotides line up with TRBD1. The CDR3 is 15 amino acids. CDR1 WSHSY and CDR2 SAAADI come from the germline V gene. V lost 7 bases to trimming and J lost 4 bases; unmatched junction nucleotides: 12.

This clone was counted between two and nine times. V and J are TRBV2 and TRBJ1-2; D uncertain. The V and J ends lost 3 bases and 4 bases respectively, with 9 bases between them. The germline CDR1 and CDR2 sequences are SNHLY and FYNNEI. There are 13 residues in the CDR3. The CDR3 spells CASSEGLVYGYTF. The CDR3 nucleotides are TGTGCCAGCAGTGAGGGCTTAGTCTATGGCTACACCTTC.

The chain joins TRBV9 to TRBJ1-5, with TRBD1 matching 7 bases. Losses at the gene ends were 0 bases for V and 4 bases for J; bases not matched to a gene: 7. The CDR3 loop spans 16 amino acids. Germline loops: CDR1 SGDLS, CDR2 YYNGEE. This CDR3 is CASSVEGDSINQPQHF. CDR3 DNA sequence: TGTGCCAGCAGCGTAGAGGGGGACAGTATTAATCAGCCCCAGCATTTT.

A single count supports this clone. The rearrangement links TRBV2 to TRBJ2-3; perhaps TRBD2 as D (6 bases). The V end lost 7 bases, the J end lost 2 bases, and 16 bases lay between the germline ends. Germline V lookup: CDR1 SNHLY, CDR2 FYNNEI. CDR3 length: 15 residues. CDR3 in amino acids: CASKALAEDTDTQYF. CDR3 bases: TGTGCCAGCAAGGCGTTAGCGGAAGACACAGATACGCAGTATTTT.

This chain uses TRBV7-8 with TRBJ2-3; 9 nucleotides line up with TRBD2. The CDR3 spans 16 residues. CDR1 and CDR2 from the germline V gene are SGHVS and FQNEAQ. With V trimmed by 0 bases and J by 0 bases, 1 base remained unmatched. CDR3 sequence (DNA): TGTGCCAGCAGCTTAGCACTAGCGGGTAGCACAGATACGCAGTATTTT. Amino acids: CASSLALAGSTDTQYF.

J is TRBJ2-2 and V is TRBV2, with TRBD2 identical over 14 bases. The CDR3 is made up of 17 amino acids. CDR1 and CDR2 (germline): SNHLY, FYNNEI. V lost 7 bases, J lost 5 bases, and 9 bases stayed unmatched. CDR3 sequence reads: CASTTTSGGARTGELFF. CDR3 DNA sequence: TGTGCCAGCACAACGACTAGCGGGGGGGCAAGGACCGGGGAGCTGTTTTTT.